A selection of T cell receptor beta chains follows, all from one sample in a study of blood T cell repertoires in COVID-19. TCRdb keeps only in-frame clones here, not all; method: immunoSEQ multiplex PCR. Seen here are just over 300,000 clones, roughly 90% observed once, and the top ten hold 3.5% to 4.5%. Sequenced: PBMCs or T cells enriched from blood (not recorded which). The receptors shown here come from a woman aged 18-29 years with acute COVID-19. CDR3s include the opening cysteine and the closing phenylalanine or tryptophan. Each record gives: J gene, D gene, V gene, clone size, CDR3 protein, CDR3 DNA. A D gene is named only where the DNA matches it firmly. Rows give clone size only sometimes, using once, few, many, or a class for an expanded clone.

>TRBJ2-1|NA|TRBV5-1|NA
CASNPKQRADNEQFF
TGCGCCAGCAATCCCAAACAGAGGGCTGACAATGAGCAGTTCTTC
>TRBJ2-3|NA|TRBV7-9|NA
CASSPKGVNTDTQYF
TGTGCCAGCAGCCCTAAGGGAGTTAACACAGATACGCAGTATTTT
>TRBJ1-5|NA|TRBV19|few
CASSTHDSSNQPQHF
TGTGCCAGTAGTACCCACGACAGTAGCAATCAGCCCCAGCATTTT
>TRBJ1-2|NA|TRBV20-1|NA
CSAPRGEGYTF
TGCAGTGCTCCCCGCGGGGAGGGCTACACCTTC
>TRBJ1-4|NA|TRBV6-5|once
CASSYIDRTNEKLFF
TGTGCCAGCAGTTATATTGACAGGACGAATGAAAAACTGTTTTTT
>TRBJ1-2|NA|TRBV28|NA
CASSSGDYGYTF
TGTGCCAGCAGTTCAGGGGACTATGGCTACACCTTC
>TRBJ1-6|NA|TRBV3-1/TRBV3-2|NA
CASSQGGQLNSPLHF
TGTGCCAGCAGCCAAGGAGGACAGCTTAATTCACCCCTCCACTTT
>TRBJ1-2|TRBD1|TRBV18|NA
CASSPSTGTGIYGYTF
TGTGCCAGCTCACCATCTACCGGGACAGGGATCTATGGCTACACCTTC
>TRBJ1-2|TRBD1|TRBV12-3/TRBV12-4|NA
CASRDRGNGYTF
TGTGCCAGCAGGGACAGGGGCAATGGCTACACCTTC
>TRBJ1-2|NA|TRBV2|NA
CASSDPGTNYGYTF
TGTGCCAGCAGTGATCCGGGGACTAACTATGGCTACACCTTC
>TRBJ1-6|NA|TRBV5-1|once
CASSQFVIGETVMLYNSPLHF
TGCGCCAGCAGCCAATTTGTTATAGGAGAGACAGTAATGCTCTATAATTCACCCCTCCACTTT